The TCR beta chain described here comes from a study of cytomegalovirus exposure and HLA in healthy donors. Findings and caveats of the study: Later on, an analysis found that several of the most significant clusters appeared to be linked to common viral pathogens, which included parvovirus B19.

This CDR3 has 16 amino acids. CDR1 is SGHKS, CDR2 YYEKEE, per germline (reference sequence). The germline V and J ends were trimmed by 2 bases and 0 bases, with 15 bases remaining between them. Primers: 60 Vbeta forward and 13 Jbeta reverse. Libraries were prepared by immunoSEQ multiplex PCR; TCRdb keeps only in-frame clonotypes and omits some of them. Of approximately 150,000 clones listed, 80% are singletons. Details on this clone: What it binds is unknown.

This TCR was sampled from a woman aged 40-49 years in good health and CMV-seronegative. The chain uses TRBV5-5 and TRBJ2-7; TRBD1 is a possible D gene (6 bases). Source material: PBMCs. This CDR3 is CASSFYGTLSSYEQYF. Written as DNA, the CDR3 is TGTGCCAGCAGCTTCTACGGGACACTAAGCTCCTACGAGCAGTACTTC. Filled out from reference TRBV5-5 and TRBJ2-7, the complete variable domain reads DAGVTQSPTHLIKTRGQQVTLRCSPISGHKSVSWYQQVLGQGPQFIFQYYEKEERGRGNFPDRFSARQFPNYSSELNVNALLLGDSALYLCASSFYGTLSSYEQYFGPGTRLTVT.